This note documents a single T cell receptor (beta chain) sequence. The CDR3 contains 16 residues. Germline values: CDR1 KGHSH, CDR2 LQKENI. V lost 2 bases to trimming and J lost 0 bases, with 11 bases between them. Sequencing was performed with immunoSEQ multiplex PCR; in TCRdb, only in-frame clones are kept and a portion is missing. The sample records more than 300,000 clones, approximately 91% being singletons. The sample comes from a study of blood T cell repertoires in COVID-19. For the study at large: Material from acute and convalescent COVID-19 was sourced from the United States, Italy and Spain. The cDNA or gDNA used as material had been derived from T cells, B-cell-depleted T cells, or PBMCs.

Patients from Seattle were sampled longitudinally, starting during active infection. This sequence was found in a woman between 65 and 79 years old with COVID-19, enrolled during active disease. The rearrangement uses TRBV18 and TRBJ1-3; D may be TRBD1 (5 bases). Sequenced material: peripheral blood. The CDR3 DNA sequence: TGTGCCAGCTCACCAACACAGGCCCTCTCTGGAAACACCATATATTTT. Translated: CASSPTQALSGNTIYF.